This TCR beta chain was observed in a study of T cells expressing NK-cell markers. Across the whole study: Researchers got TCR beta repertoires out of sorted CD3+CD56+NKG2C+, CD3+CD56+NKG2C- and CD3+CD56-NKG2C+ T cells. HCMV seropositivity characterized seven of the eight sequenced donors, and seronegativity one. Study-wide results and limits: The CD3+CD56-NKG2C+ fraction of four donors was likewise dominated by these clonotypes.

Germline V gene sequence: CDR1 DFQATT, CDR2 SNEGSKA (reference sequence). This CDR3 has 14 residues. cDNA encoding TCR beta was synthesized via 5'RACE template switching incorporating UMIs. After re-calling the 5' RACE reads, TCRdb lists one entry per CDR3 protein, DNA absent. In total, the table holds 500,000 to 600,000 distinct CDR3 sequences. About this clonotype itself: The target antigen is unknown.

The gene calls are TRBV20-1 and TRBJ2-1; absent DNA, TCRdb's TRBD2 call cannot be checked. This TCR derives from a man aged 18 to 29 in good health. Sequencing input: blood T cells: a sorted CD56 or NKG2C T cell subset, CD4+ or CD8+ T cells, or bulk PBMC T cells (not recorded which). The chain's CDR3 is CSARAGVTFDEQFF.